These 22 T cell receptor beta chains were all obtained from the same sample, sequenced in a study of blood T cell repertoires in COVID-19. Clones were read by immunoSEQ multiplex PCR, and TCRdb kept only the in-frame ones, dropping some. The sample has some 300,000 clones; 70% to 90% are singletons. Sequencing was carried out using peripheral blood. Receptors originate from a woman in her 50s with COVID-19, enrolled during active disease.

This chain links TRBV15 with TRBJ2-4; D ambiguous. The germline V and J ends were trimmed by 0 bases and 0 bases, with 12 bases remaining between them. CDR1 is LNHNV and CDR2 is YYDKDF in the germline V gene (reference sequence). The CDR3 has 17 residues. The CDR3 reads CATSRDQRRLAKNIQYF. The CDR3 DNA sequence: TGTGCCACCAGCAGAGATCAGCGCCGATTAGCCAAAAACATTCAGTACTTC.

The chain has TRBV3-1 (or the pseudogene TRBV3-2) and TRBJ1-1, with 8 positions matching TRBD1. The germline gives CDR1 LGHDT, CDR2 YNNKEL (reference sequence). The CDR3 consists of 15 residues. The J segment lost 2 bases and the V segment lost 3 bases, leaving 5 bases of the junction unmatched. The CDR3 reads CASSQSDRANTEAFF. The DNA of the CDR3 is TGTGCCAGCAGCCAGTCGGACAGGGCCAACACTGAAGCTTTCTTT.

The chain uses TRBV19 and TRBJ2-3; 11 bases line up with TRBD1. This CDR3 has 12 residues. Trimming removed 9 bases from V and 8 bases from J; junction bases left unmatched: 4. The germline CDR1 and CDR2 sequences are LNHDA and SQIVND (reference sequence). The CDR3 bases are TGTGCCAGCCGGGACAGGGGGAGTACGCAGTATTTT. It translates to CASRDRGSTQYF.

CDR3 coding DNA: TGTGCCAGTAGTATTTGGTCCGGGACAGGTGCCTACAATGAGCAGTTCTTC. Translating gives CASSIWSGTGAYNEQFF. The genes are TRBV19 and TRBJ2-1; 8 bases fit TRBD1. CDR3 length: 17 residues. Germline V lookup: CDR1 LNHDA, CDR2 SQIVND (reference sequence). With V trimmed by 3 bases and J by 2 bases, 9 bases remained unmatched. Complete variable domain (other parts from reference TRBV19 and TRBJ2-1): DGGITQSPKYLFRKEGQNVTLSCEQNLNHDAMYWYRQDPGQGLRLIYYSQIVNDFQKGDIAEGYSVSREKKESFPLTVTSAQKNPTAFYLCASSIWSGTGAYNEQFFGPGTRLTVL.

This chain uses TRBV29-1 with TRBJ1-2; D gene ambiguous. CDR1 is SQVTM and CDR2 is ANQGSEA in the germline V gene. This CDR3 has 13 amino acids. Trimming cost V 3 bases and J 4 bases, with 12 bases left between them. In DNA, the CDR3 is TGCAGCGTTGATGGCGGGGTGACCTATGGCTACACCTTC. This encodes CSVDGGVTYGYTF.

The chain couples TRBV29-1 to TRBJ2-7; tentatively, D is TRBD1 (6 bases). Between the trimmed V and J ends, which lost 6 bases and 3 bases, there was a span of 9 bases. Looked up from germline, CDR1 is SQVTM and CDR2 is ANQGSEA. There are 11 residues in the CDR3. CDR3 sequence: CSVEQGYEQYF. As DNA, the CDR3 is TGCAGCGTAGAACAGGGCTACGAGCAGTACTTC.

This chain connects TRBV6-6 to TRBJ2-1, with D possibly TRBD2 on 6 matching bases. The ends were cut back, 6 bases at V and 7 bases at J, with 16 bases in the middle. CDR1 is MNHNY and CDR2 is SVGAGI in the germline V gene (reference sequence). This CDR3 is 14 amino acids long. The CDR3 here is CASRSGTQTNEQFF. Here the CDR3 DNA reads TGTGCCAGCAGGTCCGGGACTCAAACGAATGAGCAGTTCTTC.

The CDR3 protein is CASSLEQTQYF. As DNA, the CDR3 is TGTGCCAGCAGCTTAGAGCAGACCCAGTACTTC. The chain employs TRBV7-2 and TRBJ2-5; D is unresolved. There are 11 residues in the CDR3. Germline loops: CDR1 SGHTA, CDR2 FQGNSA. The V end was cut by 1 base, the J end by 6 bases, with 3 bases between.

The chain combines TRBV24-1 with TRBJ2-2, with 10 nucleotides matching TRBD2. The CDR3 spans 16 residues. V shed 7 bases and J 4 bases; nucleotides not matched to a gene: 8. Per the germline V gene, CDR1 is KGHDR and CDR2 is SFDVKD. CDR3 DNA sequence: TGTGCCACCAGGTACCTAGCGGGAGTGGGCACCGGGGAGCTGTTTTTT. It translates to CATRYLAGVGTGELFF.

This sequence joins TRBV7-9 and TRBJ1-2; maybe TRBD1 (6 bases). V lost 5 bases to trimming and J lost 6 bases, with 10 bases between them. Germline V gives CDR1 SEHNR, CDR2 FQNEAQ (reference sequence). The CDR3 length is 12 residues. The chain's CDR3 is CASSLDRNGYTF. The CDR3, as DNA: TGTGCCAGCAGCCTTGACAGGAATGGCTACACCTTC.

The CDR3 region is CATSRGGITQPQHF. The DNA for the CDR3 is TGTGCCACCAGCAGAGGAGGGATAACTCAGCCCCAGCATTTT. The chain is built from TRBV15 and TRBJ1-5; D is unclear. Germline V gene sequence: CDR1 LNHNV, CDR2 YYDKDF (reference sequence). This CDR3 is 14 amino acids long. V lost 1 base to trimming and J lost 6 bases, with 10 bases between them.

V and J are TRBV6-5 and TRBJ1-6, with D uncertain. This CDR3 comprises 15 residues. Per germline, CDR1 MNHEY and CDR2 SVGAGI. V was pared by 4 bases and J by 10 bases, with 17 bases between. CDR3 coding DNA: TGTGCCAGCAGTTCCGACCTTGAGGGAAGATCACCCCTCCACTTT. It encodes CASSSDLEGRSPLHF.

The genes are TRBV6-2 or TRBV6-3 and TRBJ2-3; D may be TRBD1 (6 bases). The V gene lost 6 bases and the J gene lost 0 bases, with 7 bases spanning the gap. The CDR3 runs 13 residues. Per germline, CDR1 MNHEY and CDR2 SVGEGT. The CDR3 coding sequence is TGTGCCAGCAGCGGACAGAGCACAGATACGCAGTATTTT. Translated: CASSGQSTDTQYF.

J is TRBJ2-1 and V is TRBV3-1 (or the pseudogene TRBV3-2); 11 positions agree with TRBD2. The CDR3 sequence is 16 residues long. Germline V gene sequence: CDR1 LGHDT, CDR2 YNNKEL (reference sequence). The V gene end was trimmed by 4 bases and the J gene end by 7 bases; junction bases not matched to a gene: 9. Here the CDR3 reads CASSRSLAGGENEQFF. CDR3 coding DNA: TGTGCCAGCAGCCGGTCTCTAGCGGGAGGTGAGAATGAGCAGTTCTTC.

There are a few counts of this clone. The chain is built from TRBV2 and TRBJ2-3; 7 nucleotides match TRBD2. V shed 6 bases, J shed 13 bases, and the junction held 10 bases outside the gene matches. Germline V gene lookup returns CDR1 SNHLY and CDR2 FYNNEI. The CDR3 covers 12 residues. CDR3 DNA: TGTGCCAGCAGGCTGGGAGGGGAAATAGAGTATTTT. Protein sequence: CASRLGGEIEYF.

This clone was recorded once. The chain has TRBV19 and TRBJ1-2, with 10 bases aligning to TRBD1. The CDR3 has 14 amino acids. The trim removed 7 bases at V and 4 bases at J, leaving 6 bases unmatched. Germline V lookup: CDR1 LNHDA, CDR2 SQIVND (reference sequence). CDR3 nucleotides: TGTGCCAGTATGGACAGGGGGAGAGTCTATGGCTACACCTTC. This gives the protein CASMDRGRVYGYTF.

This chain joins TRBV15 and TRBJ1-2; D unresolved. This CDR3 has 11 residues. From germline, CDR1 is LNHNV and CDR2 YYDKDF (reference sequence). Trimming removed 8 bases from V and 4 bases from J, with 8 bases in between. In DNA form, the CDR3 reads TGTGCCACCTCCCCAGGCTATGGCTACACCTTC. As protein: CATSPGYGYTF. Based on the CDR3 plus reference TRBV15 and TRBJ1-2, the full variable domain is DAMVIQNPRYQVTQFGKPVTLSCSQTLNHNVMYWYQQKSSQAPKLLFHYYDKDFNNEADTPDNFQSRRPNTSFCFLDIRSPGLGDTAMYLCATSPGYGYTFGSGTRLTVV.

Details on this clone: The same CDR3 also results from other DNA sequences found in this sample. The V gene is TRBV30, the J gene TRBJ1-3; D not certain. Germline V gene lookup returns CDR1 GTSNPN and CDR2 SVGIG (reference sequence). The CDR3 is 15 amino acids. Trimming left V 0 bases short and J 0 bases short, with 9 bases between. This chain's CDR3 is CAWSVRRGSGNTIYF. The CDR3 region has the DNA TGTGCCTGGAGTGTACGTCGGGGCTCTGGAAACACCATATATTTT. The full variable domain, with the rest looked up from reference TRBV30 and TRBJ1-3, is SQTIHQWPATLVQPVGSPLSLECTVEGTSNPNLYWYRQAAGRGLQLLFYSVGIGQISSEVPQNLSASRPQDRQFILSSKKLLLSDSGFYLCAWSVRRGSGNTIYFGEGSWLTVV.

The chain carries TRBV4-3 and TRBJ1-2; TRBD1 matches 10 bases. Germline V gene lookup returns CDR1 LGHNA and CDR2 YSLEER. V was clipped by 5 bases and J by 6 bases; unmatched bases: 6. This CDR3 is built from 14 residues. The CDR3 DNA reads as TGCGCCAGCAGCAAAGGGGGGACAGGGGATGGCTACACCTTC. It specifies CASSKGGTGDGYTF.

This chain connects TRBV4-2 to TRBJ2-7; D might be TRBD2 (5 bases). The CDR3 is 14 amino acids. The V gene's germline CDR1 is LGHNA and CDR2 YNFKEQ. Between the trimmed V and J ends, which lost 2 bases and 5 bases, there was a span of 13 bases. The CDR3 region has the DNA TGTGCCAGCAGCCAAATTCGGTACGGGGACGAGCAGTACTTC. This codes for CASSQIRYGDEQYF.

This clone was detected only a few times. The V gene is TRBV9, the J gene TRBJ2-3; D might be TRBD1 (5 bases). With 3 bases removed from V and 6 bases from J, the gap between germline ends came to 14 bases. Germline CDR1 and CDR2: SGDLS and YYNGEE. The CDR3 covers 14 residues. CDR3 protein: CASSAGSGPDTQYF. DNA for the CDR3: TGTGCCAGCAGCGCAGGGTCGGGCCCCGATACGCAGTATTTT.

This clone was detected once. The CDR3 loop reads CASSEKNIQYF. The CDR3 nucleotides are TGCGCCAGCAGTGAGAAAAACATTCAGTACTTC. The chain carries TRBV5-1 and TRBJ2-4, with unresolved D. This CDR3 spans 11 amino acids. The V end lost 5 bases, the J end lost 4 bases, and 4 bases lay between the germline ends. Germline V lookup: CDR1 SGHRS, CDR2 YFSETQ.